This TCR beta chain was obtained from a study of blood T cells in healthy people across ages. PCR was performed a second time for about 7 to 12 cycles using a sample-barcoded 5' primer and a J-beta primer mix. A tag from a template-switch adaptor with 12 random nucleotides marked each cDNA molecule. TCRdb itself ran the 5' RACE reads through MiXCR, one entry per CDR3 protein. The sample comprises some 690,000 distinct CDR3 sequences, about a fifth of which are singletons, and around 21% rests with the top ten. V was cut by 5 bases and J by 4 bases, with 11 bases left in between. The CDR3 covers 13 residues.

The receptor was derived from a man in his 70s in good health. The specimen sequenced was blood. The gene calls are TRBV12-3 or TRBV12-4 and TRBJ1-2; the D is unclear. Written as DNA, the CDR3 is TGTGCCAGCAGTCCCTTAAAATCCTATGGCTACACCTTC. This encodes CASSPLKSYGYTF.